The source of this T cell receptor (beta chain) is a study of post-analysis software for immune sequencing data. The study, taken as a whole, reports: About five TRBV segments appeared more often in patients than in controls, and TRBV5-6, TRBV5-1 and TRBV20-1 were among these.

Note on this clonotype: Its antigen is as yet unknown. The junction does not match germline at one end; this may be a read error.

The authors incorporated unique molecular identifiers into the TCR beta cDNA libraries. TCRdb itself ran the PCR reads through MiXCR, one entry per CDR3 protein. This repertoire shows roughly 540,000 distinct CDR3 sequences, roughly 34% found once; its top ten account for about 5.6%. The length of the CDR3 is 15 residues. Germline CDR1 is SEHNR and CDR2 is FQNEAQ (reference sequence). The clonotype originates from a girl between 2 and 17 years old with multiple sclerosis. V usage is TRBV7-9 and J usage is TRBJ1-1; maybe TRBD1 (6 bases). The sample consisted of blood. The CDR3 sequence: CVSSLRDGGHTEAFF. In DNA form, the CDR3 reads TGTGTCAGCAGCCTGCGGGATGGGGGCCACACTGAAGCTTTCTTT. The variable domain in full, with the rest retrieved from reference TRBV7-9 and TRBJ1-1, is DTGVSQNPRHKITKRGQNVTFRCDPISEHNRLYWYRQTLGQGPEFLTYFQNEAQLEKSRLLSDRFSAERPKGSFSTLEIQRTEQGDSAMYLCVSSLRDGGHTEAFFGQGTRLTVV.